This T cell receptor beta chain came from a study of cytomegalovirus exposure and HLA in healthy donors. Regarding the study as a whole: Some public TCRs appeared in many individuals, while most sequences were rare. HLA-A and HLA-B allele assignments for most subjects were reportedly predicted accurately using TCR beta sequences. In a later analysis, the majority of CMV-associated beta chains seemingly showed HLA restriction.

This clone has a handful of counts. Its matching antigen is unknown. PCR used 60 Vbeta primers and 13 Jbeta primers. This table comes from immunoSEQ multiplex PCR, and its TCRdb copy is limited to in-frame clones, with some not included. The sample yields fewer than 120,000 clones, approximately 80% seen once. What was sequenced was PBMCs. The TCR comes from a woman in her fifties or sixties in good health and CMV-seropositive.

CDR3 region: CASLSTAANTGELFF. CDR3 bases: TGTGCCAGCCTTTCGACAGCAGCTAACACCGGGGAGCTGTTTTTT. The genes are TRBV28 and TRBJ2-2, with D possibly TRBD1 on 5 matching bases. The CDR3 extends over 15 amino acids. The ends were cut back, 8 bases at V and 2 bases at J, with 15 bases in the middle. From germline, CDR1 is MDHEN and CDR2 SYDVKM.